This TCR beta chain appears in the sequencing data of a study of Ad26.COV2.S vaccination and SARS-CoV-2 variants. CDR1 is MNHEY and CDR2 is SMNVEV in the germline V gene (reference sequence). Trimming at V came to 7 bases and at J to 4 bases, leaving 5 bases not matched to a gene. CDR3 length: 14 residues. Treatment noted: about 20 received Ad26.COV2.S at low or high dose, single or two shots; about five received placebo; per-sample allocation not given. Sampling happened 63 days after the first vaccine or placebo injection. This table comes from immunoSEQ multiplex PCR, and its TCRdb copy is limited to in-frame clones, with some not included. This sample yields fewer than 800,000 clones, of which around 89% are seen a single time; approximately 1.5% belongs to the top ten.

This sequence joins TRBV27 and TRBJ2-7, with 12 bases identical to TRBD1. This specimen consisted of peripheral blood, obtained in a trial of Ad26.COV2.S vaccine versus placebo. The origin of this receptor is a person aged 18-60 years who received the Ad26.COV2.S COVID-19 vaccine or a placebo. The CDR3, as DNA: TGTGCCAGCACTCCGGGACAGGGGGCATACGAGCAGTACTTC. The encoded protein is CASTPGQGAYEQYF.